The 20 T cell receptor beta chains listed next were all sequenced from one sample in a study of cytomegalovirus exposure and HLA in healthy donors. The PCR used 60 Vbeta and 13 Jbeta primers. Assay used: immunoSEQ multiplex PCR; TCRdb lists only in-frame clones, some missing. The sample consists of about 110,000 clones, about 78% of them appearing once. The sample comprised PBMCs. Receptors were obtained from a woman aged 40 to 49 in good health and CMV-seropositive.

This chain connects TRBV5-6 to TRBJ2-7; D may be TRBD1 (6 bases). CDR3 length: 13 amino acids. The V gene's germline CDR1 is SGHDT and CDR2 YYEEEE. Trimming pared 2 bases from V and 5 bases from J, leaving 11 bases between. CDR3 DNA sequence: TGTGCCAGCAGCTTAACAGGGCCCGACGAGCAGTACTTC. Translation: CASSLTGPDEQYF.

The chain employs TRBV4-2 and TRBJ1-5; D unresolved. Germline CDR1 and CDR2: LGHNA and YNFKEQ. There are 15 residues in the CDR3. Trimming cost V 0 bases and J 6 bases, with 12 bases left between them. This CDR3 is CASSQDGGPGQPQHF. The CDR3 DNA is TGTGCCAGCAGCCAAGACGGAGGGCCCGGTCAGCCCCAGCATTTT.

In this sample, this clone turned up once. V usage is TRBV18 and J usage is TRBJ2-5; perhaps TRBD2 as D (6 bases). The length of the CDR3 is 14 residues. CDR1 is KGHSH, CDR2 LQKENI, per germline. V dropped 4 bases and J dropped 3 bases, with 12 bases sitting between them. The CDR3 here is CASSRGDFEETQYF. CDR3 DNA sequence: TGTGCCAGCTCACGCGGGGACTTCGAAGAGACCCAGTACTTC.

This clone was recorded a few times. The chain links TRBV5-1 to TRBJ1-1, with 8 bases fitting TRBD1. Germline V gene sequence: CDR1 SGHRS, CDR2 YFSETQ. The CDR3 runs to 14 residues. Trimming at V came to 4 bases and at J to 4 bases, leaving 6 bases not matched to a gene. CDR3 coding DNA: TGCGCCAGCAGCGCCAATACAGGGGGCACTGAAGCTTTCTTT. It specifies CASSANTGGTEAFF. Together with reference TRBV5-1 and TRBJ1-1, the CDR3 gives the full variable domain: KAGVTQTPRYLIKTRGQQVTLSCSPISGHRSVSWYQQTPGQGLQFLFEYFSETQRNKGNFPGRFSGRQFSNSRSEMNVSTLELGDSALYLCASSANTGGTEAFFGQGTRLTVV.

The CDR3 region is CASSLVPGIIEQFF. In nucleotides, the CDR3 is TGTGCCAGCAGCTTGGTTCCAGGGATCATCGAGCAGTTCTTC. The rearrangement links TRBV5-4 to TRBJ2-1; D is possibly TRBD1 (5 bases). Germline V lookup: CDR1 SGHNT, CDR2 YYREEE (reference sequence). The V end was cut by 0 bases, the J end by 10 bases, with 14 bases between. The CDR3 is 14 residues long.

This chain connects TRBV13 to TRBJ1-6; possibly TRBD1 for D (5 bases). Germline CDR1 PRHDT, CDR2 FYEKMQ (reference sequence). V lost 5 bases and J 4 bases, leaving 9 bases between the germline ends. The CDR3 extends over 14 amino acids. The CDR3 DNA is TGTGCCAGCAGCCCGGGGGGTTATAATTCACCCCTCCACTTT. It is translated as CASSPGGYNSPLHF.

The rearrangement links TRBV6-5 to TRBJ1-6; 9 bases are a match to TRBD1. Per the germline V gene, CDR1 is MNHEY and CDR2 is SVGAGI. The CDR3 is 15 residues long. V was pared by 0 bases and J by 9 bases, with 3 bases of the junction left unmatched. CDR3 coding DNA: TGTGCCAGCAGTTACTCCCAGACAGGGGGTTCACCCCTCCACTTT. This encodes CASSYSQTGGSPLHF.

About this clone: Additional DNA sequences in this sample encode the identical CDR3. The chain uses TRBV6-6 and TRBJ1-1; D perhaps matches TRBD1 (6 bases). Germline V gene lookup returns CDR1 MNHNY and CDR2 SVGAGI (reference sequence). The CDR3 is made up of 14 amino acids. V lost 3 bases, J lost 1 base, and 9 bases lay in between. The CDR3 sequence is CASSYQGPNTEAFF. The CDR3 DNA reads TGTGCCAGCAGTTATCAGGGGCCGAACACTGAAGCTTTCTTT.

V and J are TRBV7-2 and TRBJ1-1; no clear D gene. Trimming stripped 2 bases from V and 0 bases from J, with 4 bases between. The CDR3 extends over 13 amino acids. Germline V gene sequence: CDR1 SGHTA, CDR2 FQGNSA. CDR3 sequence (DNA): TGTGCCAGCAGCTTACAGATGAACACTGAAGCTTTCTTT. Amino acid sequence: CASSLQMNTEAFF.

This sequence joins TRBV7-2 and TRBJ2-3; 7 nucleotides agree with TRBD1. The length of the CDR3 is 15 residues. Germline CDR1 SGHTA, CDR2 FQGNSA. J lost 2 bases, V lost 0 bases, and 2 bases had no gene match. CDR3 in amino acids: CASSLAGTDTDTQYF. Written as DNA, the CDR3 is TGTGCCAGCAGCTTAGCGGGGACAGACACAGATACGCAGTATTTT. Based on the CDR3 plus reference TRBV7-2 and TRBJ2-3, the full variable domain is GAGVSQSPSNKVTEKGKDVELRCDPISGHTALYWYRQSLGQGLEFLIYFQGNSAPDKSGLPSDRFSAERTGGSVSTLTIQRTQQEDSAVYLCASSLAGTDTDTQYFGPGTRLTVL.

The gene calls are TRBV6-6 and TRBJ2-7; 10 nucleotides agree with TRBD2. J was trimmed by 2 bases and V by 2 bases; bases with no gene match: 3. The CDR3 covers 15 residues. The V gene's germline CDR1 is MNHNY and CDR2 SVGAGI (reference sequence). The chain's CDR3 is CASSYPSGGTYEQYF. CDR3 DNA sequence: TGTGCCAGCAGTTACCCTAGCGGGGGAACCTACGAGCAGTACTTC.

This chain links TRBV2 with TRBJ1-1, with D possibly being TRBD1 (5 bases). In germline, CDR1 is SNHLY, CDR2 FYNNEI. The CDR3 has 15 amino acids. The V end was cut by 6 bases, the J end by 1 base, with 15 bases between. CDR3 in DNA: TGTGCCAGCAGATTTGACAGAAGAACGAACACTGAAGCTTTCTTT. It yields the protein CASRFDRRTNTEAFF.

This chain links TRBV5-6 with TRBJ1-4; 8 nucleotides agree with TRBD1. This CDR3 is 15 amino acids long. CDR1 and CDR2 from the germline V gene are SGHDT and YYEEEE. J lost 13 bases, V lost 4 bases, and 15 bases had no gene match. DNA of the CDR3: TGTGCCAGCAGCGTCCGGGACAGGCACCCTCTGGGACTGTTTTTT. Translating gives CASSVRDRHPLGLFF.

The CDR3 loop is CASSVTGLGSPLHF. CDR3 coding DNA: TGTGCCAGCAGCGTTACAGGGCTCGGTTCACCCCTCCACTTT. This rearrangement joins TRBV7-2 to TRBJ1-6; D may be TRBD1 (6 bases). This CDR3 is built from 14 residues. V lost 5 bases, J lost 9 bases, and 14 bases lay in between. Germline assignment: CDR1 SGHTA and CDR2 FQGNSA.

The chain carries TRBV2 and TRBJ1-6, with 8 bases matching TRBD1. The CDR3 covers 14 residues. J gave up 6 bases and V 4 bases, and 2 bases lay outside the gene matches. In germline, CDR1 is SNHLY, CDR2 FYNNEI. This CDR3 is CASSVQGVNSPLHF. The CDR3 nucleotides are TGTGCCAGCAGTGTACAGGGGGTTAATTCACCCCTCCACTTT.

Regarding this clone: Distinct nucleotide sequences in the sample also encode this CDR3. This chain uses TRBV7-3 with TRBJ2-1, with D possibly matching TRBD2 (5 bases). Trimming removed 2 bases from V and 5 bases from J, with 7 bases in between. The CDR3 sequence is 13 residues long. Germline V gene data show CDR1 as SGHTA and CDR2 as FQGTGA. CDR3 bases: TGTGCCAGCAGCTTAGGACTGAACAATGAGCAGTTCTTC. It encodes CASSLGLNNEQFF.

This clone came up many times. The chain carries TRBV5-6 and TRBJ1-1, with TRBD1 matching over 7 bases. This CDR3 spans 14 amino acids. The germline V gene has CDR1 SGHDT and CDR2 YYEEEE. With V trimmed by 6 bases and J by 3 bases, 8 bases remained unmatched. The CDR3 coding sequence is TGTGCCAGCACCTCCATCGACAGGGACACTGAAGCTTTCTTT. It translates to CASTSIDRDTEAFF.

The chain's CDR3 is CASSYRGGYTF. In DNA, the CDR3 is TGTGCCAGCAGCTACAGGGGTGGCTACACCTTC. This chain links TRBV5-6 with TRBJ1-2; 7 nucleotides match TRBD1. V lost 3 bases, J lost 7 bases, and 0 bases stayed unmatched. The CDR3 extends over 11 amino acids. Germline V gene data show CDR1 as SGHDT and CDR2 as YYEEEE. Full variable domain (outside the CDR3, taken from reference TRBV5-6 and TRBJ1-2): DAGVTQSPTHLIKTRGQQVTLRCSPKSGHDTVSWYQQALGQGPQFIFQYYEEEERQRGNFPDRFSGHQFPNYSSELNVNALLLGDSALYLCASSYRGGYTFGSGTRLTVV.

This chain uses TRBV5-5 with TRBJ2-5; TRBD2 agrees at 8 bases. The germline gives CDR1 SGHKS, CDR2 YYEKEE (reference sequence). The CDR3 is made up of 19 amino acids. Germline trimming cut 0 bases from V and 0 bases from J; bases unmatched to any gene: 13. In DNA, the CDR3 is TGTGCCAGCAGCTTGGGCAACGCGGGGGGCCGATCCTACCAAGAGACCCAGTACTTC. Translating gives CASSLGNAGGRSYQETQYF.

V gene TRBV5-1 combines with J gene TRBJ2-1; D is unclear. The germline V gene encodes CDR1 SGHRS and CDR2 YFSETQ. V was pared by 1 base and J by 0 bases, with 8 bases between. The CDR3 runs 15 residues. The CDR3 DNA reads TGCGCCAGCAGCTTGACTGTAAGCTCCTACAATGAGCAGTTCTTC. Its protein product is CASSLTVSSYNEQFF.